This T cell receptor beta chain was identified in a study of CD8 T cells in Susac syndrome (dated by TCRdb to the late 2010s). Describing the broader study: Repertoire sequencing was used to test whether CD8+ T cell activation and differentiation in Susac syndrome was antigen driven.

RNA was extracted with the RNeasy kit and about 0.5 to 1 ug was reverse transcribed using random hexamers. TCR beta CDR3 regions were amplified with the immunoSEQ multiplex PCR assay covering 54 Vbeta and 13 Jbeta segments. PCR amplification bias was corrected using a synthetic template baseline for primer optimization and computational correction. As for how the authors treated the data: Reads were annotated to V, D and J genes per IMGT and analyzed with immunoSEQ Analyzer, keeping only productive sequences. To calculate clonality, Shannon entropy was normalized by log2 of the number of productive unique sequences and then subtracted from one. Public and private clones were assessed among the 100 most prevalent clones of each patient and control. Clones were defined as Susac-specific if absent from the healthy and MS cohorts, from over a thousand published viral clones and from other ImmuneACCESS disease sequences. Starting from the raw public reads, TCRdb applied fastp trimming at Q25, assembled clones with MiXCR and retained in-frame beta chains. Rows with one shared CDR3 protein collapse into an entry with the most common genes and DNA. The V and J calls and clone size are TCRdb's, not the authors'. This sample holds about 250,000 distinct CDR3 sequences; just under 95% were observed only once. Of the sample, roughly 0.072% falls within the top ten clones.

Findings and caveats that apply to the study as a whole: The TCR sequencing and HLA analysis was acknowledged to have included a relatively small number of individuals.

High-throughput TCR beta sequencing profiled peripheral blood CD8+ and CD4+ T cells from healthy donors, Susac syndrome patients and multiple sclerosis patients. Treatment-naive patients with stable or active relapsing-remitting disease fulfilling revised McDonald criteria were used as multiple sclerosis controls. CD8+ TEMRA cells were enriched by FACS, while bulk CD8+ and CD4+ T cells were purified by magnetic negative isolation. Blood was collected in EDTA tubes and processed within 24 hours, with PBMCs isolated through density gradient centrifugation. PBMCs intended for TCR sequencing were cryopreserved in liquid nitrogen and thawed later in a water bath at 37 degrees C. The sorted or isolated CD4+, CD8+ and CD8+ TEMRA cells had a purity of 90% or higher. V and J lose 7 bases and 4 bases, and a span of 10 bases separates them. The CDR1 and CDR2 encoded by the germline V gene are SQVTM and ANQGSEA. The CDR3 goes from the cysteine to the phenylalanine over 11 residues. The CDR3 DNA has 33 bases and is translated from base 1.

As concerns this clonotype: The antigen this receptor binds is unknown. No per-base quality is available; no much larger clone lies one base away.

The receptor was isolated from a human donor with multiple sclerosis. Specimen: CD4+ T cells from PBMCs. The chain links TRBV29-1 with TRBJ1-1; no confident D gene assignment can be made. The base sequence is TGCAGCGCTGCGATGGGCACTGAAGCTTTCTTT. It codes for CSAAMGTEAFF.